This entry is about one TCR beta chain. This sample is part of a study of blood T cell repertoires in COVID-19. Across the study: The cDNA or gDNA used as material had been derived from T cells, B-cell-depleted T cells, or PBMCs.

Here immunoSEQ multiplex PCR was the method, and the copy in TCRdb shows in-frame clones only, minus some. This sample has 350,000 or so clones, with more than 75% found just once. The CDR3 spans 13 residues. In germline, CDR1 is MDHEN, CDR2 SYDVKM. This clonotype was obtained from a woman aged 25 to 39 with COVID-19, enrolled during active disease. The J gene is TRBJ1-2, the V gene TRBV28; D is uncertain. The sample was peripheral blood. The CDR3 region is CVSRGSPSYGYTF. Here the CDR3 DNA reads TGTGTTTCTCGCGGTTCACCCTCCTATGGCTACACCTTC.